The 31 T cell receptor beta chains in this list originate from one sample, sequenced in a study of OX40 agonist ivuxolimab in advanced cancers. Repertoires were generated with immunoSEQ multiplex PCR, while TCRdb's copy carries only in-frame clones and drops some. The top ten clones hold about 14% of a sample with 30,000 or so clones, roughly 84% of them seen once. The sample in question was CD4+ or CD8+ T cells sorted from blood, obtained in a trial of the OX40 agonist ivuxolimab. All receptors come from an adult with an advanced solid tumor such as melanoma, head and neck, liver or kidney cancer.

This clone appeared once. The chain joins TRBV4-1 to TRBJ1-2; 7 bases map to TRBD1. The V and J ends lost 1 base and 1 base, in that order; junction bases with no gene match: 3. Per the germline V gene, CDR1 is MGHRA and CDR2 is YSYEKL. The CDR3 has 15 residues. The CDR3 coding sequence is TGCGCCAGCAGCCAAGGGCAGGGGGGTAACTATGGCTACACCTTC. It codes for CASSQGQGGNYGYTF.

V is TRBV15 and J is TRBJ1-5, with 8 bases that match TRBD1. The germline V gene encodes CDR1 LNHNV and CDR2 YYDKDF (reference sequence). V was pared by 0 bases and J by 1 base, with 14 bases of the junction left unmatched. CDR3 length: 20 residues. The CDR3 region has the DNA TGTGCCACCAGCAGAGATAGGACAGGGACATGGGTAAACAGCAATCAGCCCCAGCATTTT. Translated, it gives CATSRDRTGTWVNSNQPQHF.

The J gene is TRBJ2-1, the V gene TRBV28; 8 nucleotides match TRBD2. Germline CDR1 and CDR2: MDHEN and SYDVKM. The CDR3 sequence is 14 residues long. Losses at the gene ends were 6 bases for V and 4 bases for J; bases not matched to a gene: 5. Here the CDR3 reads CASRSGGRYNEQFF. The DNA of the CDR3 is TGTGCCAGCAGATCGGGGGGGCGGTACAATGAGCAGTTCTTC.

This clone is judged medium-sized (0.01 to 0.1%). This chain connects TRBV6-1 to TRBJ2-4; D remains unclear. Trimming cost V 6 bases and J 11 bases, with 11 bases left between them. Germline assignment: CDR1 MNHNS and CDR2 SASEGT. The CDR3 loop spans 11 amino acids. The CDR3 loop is CASSNSIFQYF. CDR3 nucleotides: TGTGCCAGCAGCAACAGTATCTTTCAGTACTTC.

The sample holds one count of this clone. CDR3 region: CASSEAWGQGVKLFF. The CDR3 DNA reads TGTGCCAGCAGTGAAGCGTGGGGACAGGGGGTAAAACTGTTTTTT. The V and J genes are TRBV6-1 and TRBJ1-4; 11 positions match TRBD1. This CDR3 contains 15 residues. Germline V gene sequence: CDR1 MNHNS, CDR2 SASEGT. V was clipped by 0 bases and J by 10 bases; unmatched bases: 4.

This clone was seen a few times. The CDR3 bases are TGTGCCAGCAGTGCACTAGCGGGGGCTCTAAGGAATACGCAGTATTTT. Protein sequence: CASSALAGALRNTQYF. The J gene is TRBJ2-3, the V gene TRBV27; 11 bases match TRBD2. With 5 bases clipped from V and 7 bases from J, the junction kept 11 bases outside the gene matches. There are 16 residues in the CDR3. Germline CDR1 is MNHEY and CDR2 is SMNVEV (reference sequence).

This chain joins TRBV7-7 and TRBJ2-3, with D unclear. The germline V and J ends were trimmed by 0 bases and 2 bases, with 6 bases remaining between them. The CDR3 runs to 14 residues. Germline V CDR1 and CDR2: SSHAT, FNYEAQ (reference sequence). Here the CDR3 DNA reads TGTGCCAGCAGCTTAGCGATTAACACAGATACGCAGTATTTT. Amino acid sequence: CASSLAINTDTQYF. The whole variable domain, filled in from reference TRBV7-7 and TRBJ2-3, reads GAGVSQSPRYKVTKRGQDVTLRCDPISSHATLYWYQQALGQGPEFLTYFNYEAQPDKSGLPSDRFSAERPEGSISTLTIQRTEQRDSAMYRCASSLAINTDTQYFGPGTRLTVL.

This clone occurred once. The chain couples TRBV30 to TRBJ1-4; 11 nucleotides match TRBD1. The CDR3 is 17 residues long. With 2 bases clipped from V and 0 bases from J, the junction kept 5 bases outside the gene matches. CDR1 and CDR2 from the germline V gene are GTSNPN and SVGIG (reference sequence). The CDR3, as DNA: TGTGCCTGGAGTCCGGGACAGGGGGGAACAACTAATGAAAAACTGTTTTTT. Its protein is CAWSPGQGGTTNEKLFF.

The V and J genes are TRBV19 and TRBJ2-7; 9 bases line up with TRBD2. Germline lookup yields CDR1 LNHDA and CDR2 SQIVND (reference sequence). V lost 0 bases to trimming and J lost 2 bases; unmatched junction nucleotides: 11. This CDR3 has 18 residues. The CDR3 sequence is CASSIDSTQTSGAYEQYF. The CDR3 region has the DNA TGTGCCAGTAGTATAGATAGTACACAGACTAGCGGAGCCTACGAGCAGTACTTC.

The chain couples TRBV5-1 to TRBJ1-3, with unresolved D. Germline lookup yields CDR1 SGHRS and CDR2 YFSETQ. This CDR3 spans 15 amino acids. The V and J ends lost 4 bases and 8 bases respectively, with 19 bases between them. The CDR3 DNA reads TGCGCCAGCAGCCTAGAGGCGGGAGGTAAAGACACCATATATTTT. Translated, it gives CASSLEAGGKDTIYF.

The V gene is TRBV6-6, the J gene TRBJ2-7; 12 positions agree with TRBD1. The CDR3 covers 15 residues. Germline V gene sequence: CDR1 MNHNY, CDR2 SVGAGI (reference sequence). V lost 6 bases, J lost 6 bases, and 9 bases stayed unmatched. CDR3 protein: CASSSLGTGGSEQYF. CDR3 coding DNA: TGTGCCAGCAGCTCCCTTGGGACAGGGGGCTCCGAGCAGTACTTC.

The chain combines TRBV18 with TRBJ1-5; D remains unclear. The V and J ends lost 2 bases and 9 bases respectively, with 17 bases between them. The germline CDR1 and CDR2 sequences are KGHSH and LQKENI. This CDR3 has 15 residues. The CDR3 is CASSPATLLRRPQHF. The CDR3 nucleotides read TGTGCCAGCTCACCAGCGACCTTGTTACGTAGGCCCCAGCATTTT.

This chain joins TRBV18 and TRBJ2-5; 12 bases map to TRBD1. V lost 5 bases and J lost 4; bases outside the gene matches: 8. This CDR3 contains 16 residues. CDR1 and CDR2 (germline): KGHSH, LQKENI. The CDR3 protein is CASSSSGTGGLETQYF. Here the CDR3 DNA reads TGTGCCAGCTCATCCTCCGGGACAGGGGGCTTAGAGACCCAGTACTTC.

In nucleotides, the CDR3 is TGCGCCAGCAGAGCGGGCACCGCCTCCTACGAGCAGTACTTC. Residues: CASRAGTASYEQYF. This chain joins TRBV5-1 and TRBJ2-7; TRBD2 might be the D (6 bases). The V end was cut by 5 bases, the J end by 0 bases, with 12 bases between. The CDR3 length is 14 residues. The germline CDR1 and CDR2 sequences are SGHRS and YFSETQ.

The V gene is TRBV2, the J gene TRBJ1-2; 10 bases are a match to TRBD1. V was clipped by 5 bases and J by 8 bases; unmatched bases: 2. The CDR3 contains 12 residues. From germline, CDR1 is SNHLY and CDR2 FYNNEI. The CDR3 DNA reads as TGTGCCAGCAGTTCGGACAGGGGGGGCTACACCTTC. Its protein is CASSSDRGGYTF.

For the CDR3, the DNA is TGTGCCAGCAGCCCAGTGGGCGGGGCCCGCTCCTATAATTCACCCCTCCACTTT. Amino acid sequence: CASSPVGGARSYNSPLHF. This sequence joins TRBV7-8 and TRBJ1-6, with D tentatively TRBD1 (5 bases). There are 18 residues in the CDR3. Germline V gene sequence: CDR1 SGHVS, CDR2 FQNEAQ. The germline V and J ends were trimmed by 5 bases and 0 bases, with 17 bases remaining between them.

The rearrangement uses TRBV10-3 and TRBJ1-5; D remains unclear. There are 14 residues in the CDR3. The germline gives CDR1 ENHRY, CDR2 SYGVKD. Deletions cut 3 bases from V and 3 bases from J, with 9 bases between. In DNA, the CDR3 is TGTGCCATCAGTGATAGGCCCGACAATCAGCCCCAGCATTTT. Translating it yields CAISDRPDNQPQHF.

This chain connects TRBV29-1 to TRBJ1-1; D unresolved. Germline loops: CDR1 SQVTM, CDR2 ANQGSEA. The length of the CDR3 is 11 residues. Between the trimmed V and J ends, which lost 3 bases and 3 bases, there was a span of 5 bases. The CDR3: CSVEPYTEAFF. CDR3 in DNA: TGCAGCGTTGAGCCCTACACTGAAGCTTTCTTT. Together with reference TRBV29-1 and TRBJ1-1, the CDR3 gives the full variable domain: SAVISQKPSRDICQRGTSLTIQCQVDSQVTMMFWYRQQPGQSLTLIATANQGSEATYESGFVIDKFPISRPNLTFSTLTVSNMSPEDSSIYLCSVEPYTEAFFGQGTRLTVV.

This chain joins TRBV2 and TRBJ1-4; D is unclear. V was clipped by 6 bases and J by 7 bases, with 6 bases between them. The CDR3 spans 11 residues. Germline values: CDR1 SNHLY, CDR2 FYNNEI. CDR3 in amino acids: CASSYSEKLFF. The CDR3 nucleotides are TGTGCCAGCAGCTACAGTGAAAAACTGTTTTTT.

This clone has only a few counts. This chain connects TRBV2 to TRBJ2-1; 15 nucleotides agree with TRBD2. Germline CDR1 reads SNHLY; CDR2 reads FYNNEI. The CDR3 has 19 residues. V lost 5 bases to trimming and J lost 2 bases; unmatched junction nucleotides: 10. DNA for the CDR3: TGTGCCAGCAGTAAAAATCAAGGACTAGCGGGAGGGCCCTACAATGAGCAGTTCTTC. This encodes CASSKNQGLAGGPYNEQFF. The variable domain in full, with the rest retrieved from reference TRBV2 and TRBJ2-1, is EPEVTQTPSHQVTQMGQEVILRCVPISNHLYFYWYRQILGQKVEFLVSFYNNEISEKSEIFDDQFSVERPDGSNFTLKIRSTKLEDSAMYFCASSKNQGLAGGPYNEQFFGPGTRLTVL.

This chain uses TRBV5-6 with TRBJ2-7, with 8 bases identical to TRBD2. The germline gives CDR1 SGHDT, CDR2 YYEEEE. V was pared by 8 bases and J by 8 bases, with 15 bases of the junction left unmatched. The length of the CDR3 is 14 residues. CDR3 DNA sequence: TGTGCCAGTAGCGGGGCCGGGACGAATACGAAGCAGTACTTC. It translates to CASSGAGTNTKQYF.

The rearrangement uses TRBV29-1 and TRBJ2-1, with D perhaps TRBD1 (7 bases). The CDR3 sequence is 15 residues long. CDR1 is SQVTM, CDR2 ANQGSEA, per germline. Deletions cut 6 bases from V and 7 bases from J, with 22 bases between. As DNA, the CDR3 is TGCAGCGTGGCGACAAGGGGGCAGCGGGCTAATGAGCAGTTCTTC. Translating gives CSVATRGQRANEQFF.

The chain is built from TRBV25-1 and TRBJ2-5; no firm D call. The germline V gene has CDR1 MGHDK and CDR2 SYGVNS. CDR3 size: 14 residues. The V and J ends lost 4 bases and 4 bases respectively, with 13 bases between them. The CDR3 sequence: CASSAPLSRETQYF. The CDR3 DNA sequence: TGTGCCAGCAGTGCTCCGCTATCACGAGAGACCCAGTACTTC.

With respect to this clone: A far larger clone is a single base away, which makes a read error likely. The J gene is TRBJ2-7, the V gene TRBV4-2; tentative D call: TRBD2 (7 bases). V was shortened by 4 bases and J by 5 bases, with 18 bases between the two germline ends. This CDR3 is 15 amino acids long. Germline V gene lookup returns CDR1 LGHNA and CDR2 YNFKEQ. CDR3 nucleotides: TGTGCCAGCAGCCTCCAACCGGGGGGCCGGAACGAGCAGTACTTC. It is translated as CASSLQPGGRNEQYF.

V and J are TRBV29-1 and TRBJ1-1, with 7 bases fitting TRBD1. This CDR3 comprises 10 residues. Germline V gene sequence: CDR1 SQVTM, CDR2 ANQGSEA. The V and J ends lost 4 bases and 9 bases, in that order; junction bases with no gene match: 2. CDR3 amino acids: CSVGQGKAFF. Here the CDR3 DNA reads TGCAGCGTTGGACAGGGAAAAGCTTTCTTT.

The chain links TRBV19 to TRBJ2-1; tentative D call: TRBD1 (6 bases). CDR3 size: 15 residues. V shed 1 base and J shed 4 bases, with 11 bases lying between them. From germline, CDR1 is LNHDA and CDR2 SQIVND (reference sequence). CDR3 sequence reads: CASSIGGRGYNEQFF. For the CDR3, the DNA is TGTGCCAGTAGTATAGGGGGGCGAGGGTACAATGAGCAGTTCTTC.

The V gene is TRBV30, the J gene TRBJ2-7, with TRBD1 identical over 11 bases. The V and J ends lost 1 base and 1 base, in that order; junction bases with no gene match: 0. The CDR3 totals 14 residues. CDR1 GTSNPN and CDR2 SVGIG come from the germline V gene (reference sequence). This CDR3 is CAWSGDRGSYEQYF. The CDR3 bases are TGTGCCTGGAGTGGGGACAGGGGGTCCTACGAGCAGTACTTC.

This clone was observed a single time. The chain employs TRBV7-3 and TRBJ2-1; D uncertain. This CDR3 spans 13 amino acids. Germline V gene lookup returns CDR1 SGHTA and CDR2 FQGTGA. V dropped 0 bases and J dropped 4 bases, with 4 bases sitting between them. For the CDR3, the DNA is TGTGCCAGCAGCTTAACGGGGTACAATGAGCAGTTCTTC. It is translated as CASSLTGYNEQFF.

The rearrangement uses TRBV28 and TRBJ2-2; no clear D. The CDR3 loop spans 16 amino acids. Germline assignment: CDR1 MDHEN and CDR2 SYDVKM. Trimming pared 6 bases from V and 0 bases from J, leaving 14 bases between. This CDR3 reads CASRLTWIPNTGELFF. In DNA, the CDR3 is TGTGCCAGCAGACTTACATGGATCCCGAACACCGGGGAGCTGTTTTTT. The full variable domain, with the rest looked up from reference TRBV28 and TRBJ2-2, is DVKVTQSSRYLVKRTGEKVFLECVQDMDHENMFWYRQDPGLGLRLIYFSYDVKMKEKGDIPEGYSVSREKKERFSLILESASTNQTSMYLCASRLTWIPNTGELFFGEGSRLTVL.

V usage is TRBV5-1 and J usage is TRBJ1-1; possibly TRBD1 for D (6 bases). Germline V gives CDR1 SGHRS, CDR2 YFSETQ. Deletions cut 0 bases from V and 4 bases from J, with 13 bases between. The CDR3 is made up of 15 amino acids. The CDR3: CASSLVKGDATEAFF. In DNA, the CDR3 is TGCGCCAGCAGCTTGGTTAAGGGGGATGCCACTGAAGCTTTCTTT.

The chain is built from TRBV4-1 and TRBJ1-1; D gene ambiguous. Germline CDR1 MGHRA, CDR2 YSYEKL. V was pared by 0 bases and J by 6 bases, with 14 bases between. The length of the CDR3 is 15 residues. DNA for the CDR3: TGCGCCAGCAGCCAAGATCCGGCAGCCCTCTCTGAAGCTTTCTTT. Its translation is CASSQDPAALSEAFF.